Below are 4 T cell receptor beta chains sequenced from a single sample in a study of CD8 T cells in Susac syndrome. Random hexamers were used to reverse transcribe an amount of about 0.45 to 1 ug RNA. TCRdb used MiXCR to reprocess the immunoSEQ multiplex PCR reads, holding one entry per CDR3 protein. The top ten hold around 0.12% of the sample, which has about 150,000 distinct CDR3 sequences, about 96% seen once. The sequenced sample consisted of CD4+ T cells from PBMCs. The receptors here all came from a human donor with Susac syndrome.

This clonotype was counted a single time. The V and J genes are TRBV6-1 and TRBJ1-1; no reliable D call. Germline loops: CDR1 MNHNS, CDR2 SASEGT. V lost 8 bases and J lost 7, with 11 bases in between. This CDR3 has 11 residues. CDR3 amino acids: CASGRVYEAFF. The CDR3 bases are TGTGCCAGCGGCCGCGTTTATGAAGCTTTCTTT.

CDR3 nucleotide sequence: TGTGCCAGCTCACCACCCAACCGGGACAGGACCTACGAGCAGTACTTC. Protein product: CASSPPNRDRTYEQYF. The V call is TRBV18, the J call TRBJ2-7; 8 nucleotides agree with TRBD1. With V trimmed by 0 bases and J by 2 bases, 6 bases remained unmatched. This CDR3 spans 16 amino acids. Germline CDR1 is KGHSH and CDR2 is LQKENI.

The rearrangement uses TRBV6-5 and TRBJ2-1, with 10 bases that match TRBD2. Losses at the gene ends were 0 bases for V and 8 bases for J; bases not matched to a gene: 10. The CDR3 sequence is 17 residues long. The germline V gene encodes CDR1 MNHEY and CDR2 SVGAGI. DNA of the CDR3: TGTGCCAGCAGTTACTCCAGCAGGGGACTAGCGTTGGATGAGCAGTTCTTC. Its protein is CASSYSSRGLALDEQFF.

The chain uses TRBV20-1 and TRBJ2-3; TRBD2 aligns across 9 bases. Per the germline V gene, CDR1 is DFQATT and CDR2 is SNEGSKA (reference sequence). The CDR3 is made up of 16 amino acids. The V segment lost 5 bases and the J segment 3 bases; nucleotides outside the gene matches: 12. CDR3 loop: CSARGLLAGKTDTQYF. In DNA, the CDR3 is TGCAGTGCTCGAGGGCTCCTAGCGGGAAAGACAGATACGCAGTATTTT.